This TCR beta chain was sequenced in a study of molecular identifiers for immune sequencing clone quantification. V lost 5 bases, J lost 4 bases, and 14 bases lay in between. The CDR3 has 15 residues. Per germline, CDR1 SEHNR and CDR2 FQNEAQ (reference sequence). This clonotype has a count of ten or more. Antigen specificity is unknown. Findings of the study overall: Clones exceeding 20 RNA copies carried over 98% of effector molecules but under 1% of naive-cell molecules.

TCRdb redid the calling of the PCR reads with MiXCR, one entry per CDR3 protein. The table has fewer than 350,000 distinct CDR3 sequences, roughly a fifth seen once; the top ten hold 0.75% to 0.85%. Sequencing libraries of naive CD8 cells derived from roughly 18,000 to 920,000 sorted cells with 10%, 30% or 50% RNA. The authors gated naive CD8 T cells as CD8+CD4-CCR7+CD45RA+ for sorting. This chain uses TRBV7-9 with TRBJ2-2; maybe TRBD2 (5 bases). The clonotype comes from a human donor in good health. Some libraries in this study had Jurkat cell RNA spiked in. Sample: naive CD8+ T cells from blood, with Jurkat cell RNA spiked in. Described subset: FACS-sorted CD8+CD4-CCR7+CD45RA+ naive T cells. The CDR3 nucleotides are TGTGCCAGCAGCGCCCCAGGACTCCGCACCGGGGAGCTGTTTTTT. This codes for CASSAPGLRTGELFF.